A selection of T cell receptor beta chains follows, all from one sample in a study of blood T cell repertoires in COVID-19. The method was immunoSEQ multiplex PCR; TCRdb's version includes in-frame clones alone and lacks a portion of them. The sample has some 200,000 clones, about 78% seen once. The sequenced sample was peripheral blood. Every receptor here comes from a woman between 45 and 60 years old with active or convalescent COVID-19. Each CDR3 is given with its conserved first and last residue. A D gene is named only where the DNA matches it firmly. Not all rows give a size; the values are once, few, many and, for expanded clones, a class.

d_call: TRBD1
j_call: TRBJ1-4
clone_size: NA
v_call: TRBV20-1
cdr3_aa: CSASLGRGQTNEKLFF
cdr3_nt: TGCAGTGCTAGTTTGGGCAGGGGGCAGACTAATGAAAAACTGTTTTTT

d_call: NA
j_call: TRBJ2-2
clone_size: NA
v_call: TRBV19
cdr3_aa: CASSKTSPTNTGELFF
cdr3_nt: TGTGCCAGTAGTAAAACTAGCCCAACCAACACCGGGGAGCTGTTTTTT

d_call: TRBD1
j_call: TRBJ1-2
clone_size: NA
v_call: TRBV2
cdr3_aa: CASYGTGRDYGYTF
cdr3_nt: TGTGCCAGCTATGGGACAGGGCGCGACTATGGCTACACCTTC

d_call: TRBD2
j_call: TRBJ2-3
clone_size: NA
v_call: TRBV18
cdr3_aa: CASSPAGAVDTQYF
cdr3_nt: TGTGCCAGCTCACCGGCGGGAGCGGTAGATACGCAGTATTTT

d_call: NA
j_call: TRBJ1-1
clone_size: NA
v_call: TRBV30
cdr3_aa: CAWRRGTTEAFF
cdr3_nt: TGTGCCTGGAGACGGGGGACCACTGAAGCTTTCTTT

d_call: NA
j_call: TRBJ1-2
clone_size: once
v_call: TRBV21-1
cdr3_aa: CASSKGTGASDNYGYTF
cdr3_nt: TGTGCCAGCAGCAAAGGGACAGGGGCCTCAGATAACTATGGCTACACCTTC

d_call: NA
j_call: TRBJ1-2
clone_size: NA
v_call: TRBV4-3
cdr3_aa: CASSQDQGWGGYTF
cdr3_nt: TGCGCCAGCAGCCAAGATCAGGGGTGGGGCGGCTACACCTTC

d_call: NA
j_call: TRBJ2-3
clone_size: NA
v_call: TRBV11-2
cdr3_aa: CASRHSTDTQYF
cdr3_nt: TGTGCCAGCAGACATAGCACAGATACGCAGTATTTT

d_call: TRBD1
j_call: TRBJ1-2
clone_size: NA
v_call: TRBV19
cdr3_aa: CASSPNRGRYGYTF
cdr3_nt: TGTGCCAGTAGTCCGAACAGGGGTCGGTATGGCTACACCTTC

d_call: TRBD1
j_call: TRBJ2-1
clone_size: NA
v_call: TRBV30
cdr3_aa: CAWSVPGQGYEQFF
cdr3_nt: TGTGCCTGGAGTGTCCCGGGACAGGGGTATGAGCAGTTCTTC

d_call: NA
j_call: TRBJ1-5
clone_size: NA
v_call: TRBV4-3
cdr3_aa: CASSQDRGKAPQHF
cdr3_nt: TGCGCCAGCAGCCAAGACCGCGGGAAGGCGCCCCAGCATTTT

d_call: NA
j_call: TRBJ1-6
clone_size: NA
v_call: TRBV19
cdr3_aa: CASSHPSQYRDANSPLHF
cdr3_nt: TGTGCCAGTAGCCACCCATCTCAATACAGGGACGCAAATTCACCCCTCCACTTT

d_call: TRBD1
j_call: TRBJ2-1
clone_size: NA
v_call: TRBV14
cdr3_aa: CASRRSGTGHNEQFF
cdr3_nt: TGTGCCAGCAGGAGATCCGGGACAGGACACAATGAGCAGTTCTTC

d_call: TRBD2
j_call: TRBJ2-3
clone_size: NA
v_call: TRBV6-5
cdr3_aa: CASRRLAGGPYTQYF
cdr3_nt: TGTGCCAGCAGGAGACTAGCGGGGGGGCCATATACGCAGTATTTT

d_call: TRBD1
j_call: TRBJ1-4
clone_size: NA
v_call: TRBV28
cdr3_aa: CASRATGDNEKLFF
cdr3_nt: TGTGCCAGCAGGGCAACAGGGGACAATGAAAAACTGTTTTTT

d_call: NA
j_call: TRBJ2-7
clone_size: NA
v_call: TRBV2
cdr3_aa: CASKRDYSSYEQYF
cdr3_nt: TGTGCCAGCAAGAGAGACTACTCCTCCTACGAGCAGTACTTC

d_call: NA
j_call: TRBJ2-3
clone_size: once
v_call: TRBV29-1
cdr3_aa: CSVDSASADTQYF
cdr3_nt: TGCAGCGTTGATTCGGCTAGTGCAGATACGCAGTATTTT

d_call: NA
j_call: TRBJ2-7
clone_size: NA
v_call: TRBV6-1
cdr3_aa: CASSDGRQAVNYEQYF
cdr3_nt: TGTGCCAGCAGTGATGGCCGCCAGGCAGTCAACTACGAGCAGTACTTC

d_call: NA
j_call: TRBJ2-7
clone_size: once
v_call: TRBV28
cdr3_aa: CASSLTRGGGSYEQYF
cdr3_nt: TGTGCCAGCAGTCTCACCCGGGGAGGAGGAAGTTACGAGCAGTACTTC

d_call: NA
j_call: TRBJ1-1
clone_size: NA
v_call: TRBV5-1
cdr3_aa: CASIGRTGLSGNTEAFF
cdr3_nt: TGCGCCAGCATTGGTCGTACAGGCCTCTCGGGGAACACTGAAGCTTTCTTT

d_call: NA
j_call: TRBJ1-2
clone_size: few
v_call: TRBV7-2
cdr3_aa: CASSSPTGDFYGYTF
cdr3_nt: TGTGCCAGCAGCTCCCCGACAGGAGATTTCTATGGCTACACCTTC

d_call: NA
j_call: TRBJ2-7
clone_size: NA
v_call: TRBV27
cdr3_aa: CASSLGFGADEQYF
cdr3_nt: TGTGCCAGCAGTTTAGGTTTTGGGGCAGACGAGCAGTACTTC

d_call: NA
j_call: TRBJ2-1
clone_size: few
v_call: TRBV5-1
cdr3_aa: CASSLMRNEQFF
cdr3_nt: TGCGCCAGCAGCTTAATGAGGAATGAGCAGTTCTTC

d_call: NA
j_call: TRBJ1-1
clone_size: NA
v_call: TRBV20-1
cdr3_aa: CSAPLGIEAFF
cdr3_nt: TGCAGTGCCCCGCTCGGGATTGAAGCTTTCTTT

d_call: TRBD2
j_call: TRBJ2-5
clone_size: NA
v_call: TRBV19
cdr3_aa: CASSPRTSGGQETQYF
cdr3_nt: TGTGCCAGTAGTCCGAGGACTAGCGGGGGCCAAGAGACCCAGTACTTC

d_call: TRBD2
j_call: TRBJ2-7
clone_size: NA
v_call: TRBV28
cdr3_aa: CASSPTSGSKTYEQYF
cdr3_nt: TGTGCCAGCAGCCCGACTAGCGGGAGTAAGACCTACGAGCAGTACTTC

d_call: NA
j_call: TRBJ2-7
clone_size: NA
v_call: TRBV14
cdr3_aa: CASSQDPNFSYEQYF
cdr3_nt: TGTGCCAGCAGCCAAGATCCTAACTTCTCCTACGAGCAGTACTTC

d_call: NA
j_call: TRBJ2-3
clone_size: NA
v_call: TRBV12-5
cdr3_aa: CASGSDTDTQYF
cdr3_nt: TGTGCTAGTGGTTCAGACACAGATACGCAGTATTTT

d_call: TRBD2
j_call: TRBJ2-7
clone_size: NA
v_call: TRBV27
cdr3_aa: CASSLKASGRGNEQYF
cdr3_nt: TGTGCCAGCAGTTTAAAGGCTAGCGGGAGGGGGAACGAGCAGTACTTC

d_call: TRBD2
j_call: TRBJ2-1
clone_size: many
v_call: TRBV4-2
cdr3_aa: CASSQGTSGPYNEQFF
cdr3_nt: TGTGCCAGCAGCCAAGGTACTAGCGGGCCCTACAATGAGCAGTTCTTC

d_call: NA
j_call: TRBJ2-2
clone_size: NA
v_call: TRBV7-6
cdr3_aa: CASSLSRGTGELFF
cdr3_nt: TGTGCCAGCAGCTTGTCCAGGGGCACCGGGGAGCTGTTTTTT